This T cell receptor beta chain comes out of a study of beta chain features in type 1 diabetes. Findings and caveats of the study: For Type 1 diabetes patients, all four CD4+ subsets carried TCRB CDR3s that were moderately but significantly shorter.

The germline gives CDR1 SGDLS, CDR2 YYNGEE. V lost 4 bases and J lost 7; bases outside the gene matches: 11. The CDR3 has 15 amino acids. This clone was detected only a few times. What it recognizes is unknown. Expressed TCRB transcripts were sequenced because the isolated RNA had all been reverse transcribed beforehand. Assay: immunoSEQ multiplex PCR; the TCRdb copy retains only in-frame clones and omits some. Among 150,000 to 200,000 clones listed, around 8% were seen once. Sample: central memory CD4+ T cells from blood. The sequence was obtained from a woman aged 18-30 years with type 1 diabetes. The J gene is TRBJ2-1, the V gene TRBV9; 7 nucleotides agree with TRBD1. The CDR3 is CASSPYRAGGNEQFF. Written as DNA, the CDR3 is TGTGCCAGCAGCCCTTATAGGGCAGGGGGTAATGAGCAGTTCTTC.